Below are 26 T cell receptor beta chains sequenced from a single sample in a study of T cells after yellow fever vaccination. TCRdb passed the 5' RACE reads through MiXCR, listing each CDR3 protein once. The sample includes 250,000 to 400,000 distinct CDR3 sequences, roughly 4.3% of them seen just once. Sample: PBMCs, taken 5 days after the yellow fever booster vaccination. The receptors were gathered from a man younger than 35 who received the YFV17D yellow fever vaccine.

This clonotype was seen more than once but under ten times. The chain employs TRBV7-3 and TRBJ2-1; D remains unclear. This CDR3 spans 13 amino acids. Germline lookup yields CDR1 SGHTA and CDR2 FQGTGA. The V end was cut by 6 bases, the J end by 9 bases, with 15 bases between. CDR3 bases: TGTGCCAGCAGGAGCGAAGAGTATGGTGAGCAGTTCTTC. Encoded protein: CASRSEEYGEQFF. The full variable domain, completed using reference TRBV7-3 and TRBJ2-1, is GAGVSQTPSNKVTEKGKYVELRCDPISGHTALYWYRQSLGQGPEFLIYFQGTGAADDSGLPNDRFFAVRPEGSVSTLKIQRTERGDSAVYLCASRSEEYGEQFFGPGTRLTVL.

This clonotype has more than one count but fewer than ten. The chain combines TRBV24-1 with TRBJ1-1; 8 bases agree with TRBD1. This CDR3 has 13 amino acids. V gave up 9 bases and J gave up 6 bases; unmatched junction bases: 8. CDR1 and CDR2 from the germline V gene are KGHDR and SFDVKD. The CDR3 nucleotides are TGTGCCACCCCTGGGCAGGGGGCAGCTGAAGCTTTCTTT. Amino acids: CATPGQGAAEAFF.

This clonotype was observed a few times. CDR3 in amino acids: CASSHSGTGTYEQYF. Here the CDR3 DNA reads TGCGCCAGCAGCCATTCCGGGACAGGGACCTACGAGCAGTACTTC. The chain links TRBV4-1 to TRBJ2-7, with 9 bases matching TRBD1. V shed 3 bases and J 2 bases; nucleotides not matched to a gene: 5. Germline CDR1 and CDR2: MGHRA and YSYEKL. The CDR3 is 15 amino acids.

There are many counts of this clonotype. The chain uses TRBV6-5 and TRBJ1-5, with TRBD1 identical over 8 bases. CDR3 length: 13 amino acids. Germline assignment: CDR1 MNHEY and CDR2 SVGAGI. The J segment lost 6 bases and the V segment lost 6 bases, leaving 4 bases of the junction unmatched. The CDR3 loop is CASSPGGVQPQHF. The CDR3 nucleotides read TGTGCCAGCAGCCCAGGGGGCGTTCAGCCCCAGCATTTT.

This clonotype has a count of ten or more. The V gene is TRBV19, the J gene TRBJ1-1, with TRBD1 as a possible D gene (6 bases). CDR3 length: 14 residues. Per germline, CDR1 LNHDA and CDR2 SQIVND (reference sequence). V was pared by 4 bases and J by 3 bases, with 12 bases between. The CDR3 bases are TGTGCCAGTAGTACGGGGGCGCGCGACACTGAAGCTTTCTTT. It specifies CASSTGARDTEAFF. Together with reference TRBV19 and TRBJ1-1, the CDR3 gives the full variable domain: DGGITQSPKYLFRKEGQNVTLSCEQNLNHDAMYWYRQDPGQGLRLIYYSQIVNDFQKGDIAEGYSVSREKKESFPLTVTSAQKNPTAFYLCASSTGARDTEAFFGQGTRLTVV.

This clonotype has more than one count but fewer than ten. Here the CDR3 reads CASSHARGQGNYGYTF. CDR3 DNA sequence: TGCGCCAGCAGCCACGCTAGGGGACAGGGGAACTATGGCTACACCTTC. The rearrangement links TRBV4-3 to TRBJ1-2, with 10 bases matching TRBD1. The CDR3 has 16 residues. Germline V gene lookup returns CDR1 LGHNA and CDR2 YSLEER. The V and J ends lost 3 bases and 2 bases, in that order; junction bases with no gene match: 6.

The chain recombines TRBV19 with TRBJ1-6, with 10 bases lining up with TRBD1. This CDR3 has 16 residues. Losses at the gene ends were 7 bases for V and 4 bases for J; bases not matched to a gene: 7. The germline CDR1 and CDR2 sequences are LNHDA and SQIVND (reference sequence). The CDR3 nucleotides read TGTGCCAGTACCCCGGGACAGGGGCAGTATAATTCACCCCTCCACTTT. This gives the protein CASTPGQGQYNSPLHF. The full variable domain, rest sourced from reference TRBV19 and TRBJ1-6, is DGGITQSPKYLFRKEGQNVTLSCEQNLNHDAMYWYRQDPGQGLRLIYYSQIVNDFQKGDIAEGYSVSREKKESFPLTVTSAQKNPTAFYLCASTPGQGQYNSPLHFGNGTRLTVT.

This clonotype has at least ten counts. The chain's CDR3 is CASSPISGSEAFF. CDR3 DNA sequence: TGCGCCAGCAGCCCCATATCCGGGAGTGAAGCTTTCTTT. The chain links TRBV5-1 to TRBJ1-1; D not certain. The V gene's germline CDR1 is SGHRS and CDR2 YFSETQ. There are 13 residues in the CDR3. The V gene lost 4 bases and the J gene lost 7 bases, with 14 bases spanning the gap.

The chain couples TRBV10-2 to TRBJ2-5, with 9 bases fitting TRBD2. The V and J ends lost 3 bases and 5 bases, in that order; junction bases with no gene match: 10. Germline CDR1 is WSHSY and CDR2 is SAAADI. The CDR3 is made up of 16 amino acids. CDR3 residues: CASSEPASGVGETQYF. Here the CDR3 DNA reads TGCGCCAGCAGTGAACCGGCTAGCGGGGTTGGGGAGACCCAGTACTTC.

This clonotype was observed at least ten times. This chain uses TRBV18 with TRBJ2-1, with D unclear. This CDR3 spans 13 amino acids. Germline values: CDR1 KGHSH, CDR2 LQKENI. V lost 3 bases and J lost 4, with 7 bases in between. This CDR3 is CASSPRDYNEQFF. The CDR3 DNA sequence: TGTGCCAGCTCACCTAGAGATTACAATGAGCAGTTCTTC.

In this sample, this clonotype turned up a few times. This sequence joins TRBV6-5 and TRBJ2-2; maybe TRBD1 (6 bases). This CDR3 spans 14 amino acids. Trimming stripped 8 bases from V and 6 bases from J, with 16 bases between. Germline lookup yields CDR1 MNHEY and CDR2 SVGAGI. CDR3 sequence reads: CASAFRGFAGELFF. CDR3 DNA: TGTGCCAGCGCTTTCAGGGGATTTGCCGGGGAGCTGTTTTTT.

This chain joins TRBV20-1 and TRBJ1-1; tentative D call: TRBD1 (6 bases). The V end lost 5 bases, the J end lost 1 base, and 14 bases lay between the germline ends. The CDR3 is made up of 14 amino acids. Germline loops: CDR1 DFQATT, CDR2 SNEGSKA (reference sequence). The CDR3 region has the DNA TGCAGTGCTGCCCTCGGGGGCCCGAACACTGAAGCTTTCTTT. This gives the protein CSAALGGPNTEAFF.

The V call is TRBV6-2 or TRBV6-3, the J call TRBJ1-1, with D unclear. The CDR3 has 17 amino acids. The ends were cut back, 0 bases at V and 7 bases at J, with 21 bases in the middle. CDR1 MNHEY and CDR2 SVGEGT come from the germline V gene. The CDR3 loop reads CASSYSTVFNDPFEAFF. CDR3 nucleotides: TGTGCCAGCAGTTACTCGACGGTTTTCAACGATCCCTTTGAAGCTTTCTTT.

This rearrangement joins TRBV29-1 to TRBJ1-1, with 9 bases aligning to TRBD1. Germline V lookup: CDR1 SQVTM, CDR2 ANQGSEA. The V segment lost 7 bases and the J segment 0 bases; nucleotides outside the gene matches: 6. The CDR3 consists of 14 residues. The CDR3 DNA reads as TGCAGCGCTCCGACAGGGGGTTTGAACACTGAAGCTTTCTTT. This sequence encodes CSAPTGGLNTEAFF.

This clonotype was seen a handful of times. V gene TRBV6-5 combines with J gene TRBJ1-1, with 11 bases fitting TRBD1. V was clipped by 3 bases and J by 7 bases; unmatched bases: 4. The CDR3 extends over 14 amino acids. Germline V gene sequence: CDR1 MNHEY, CDR2 SVGAGI. The CDR3 sequence: CASSYGQGAGEAFF. CDR3 sequence (DNA): TGTGCCAGCAGTTATGGACAGGGGGCGGGTGAAGCTTTCTTT.

This clonotype occurred many times. The genes are TRBV29-1 and TRBJ2-5; TRBD1 agrees at 7 bases. This CDR3 comprises 11 residues. Trimming took 6 bases from V and 5 from J; bases not matched to a gene: 3. Looked up from germline, CDR1 is SQVTM and CDR2 is ANQGSEA. The CDR3 sequence is CSVNRGETQYF. CDR3 bases: TGCAGCGTAAACAGGGGTGAGACCCAGTACTTC.

The chain carries TRBV29-1 and TRBJ1-1, with TRBD1 matching over 7 bases. This CDR3 comprises 12 residues. The germline gives CDR1 SQVTM, CDR2 ANQGSEA. Losses at the gene ends were 7 bases for V and 1 base for J; bases not matched to a gene: 3. DNA of the CDR3: TGCAGCGGAGGGGGCTGGAACACTGAAGCTTTCTTT. This translates into CSGGGWNTEAFF.

The gene calls are TRBV10-3 and TRBJ1-6, with D hard to call. The V end lost 6 bases, the J end lost 0 bases, and 12 bases lay between the germline ends. Germline CDR1 ENHRY, CDR2 SYGVKD. This CDR3 contains 16 residues. This chain's CDR3 is CAIREAVSSYNSPLHF. The CDR3 coding sequence is TGTGCCATCAGGGAGGCAGTGAGCTCCTATAATTCACCCCTCCACTTT.

This clonotype was observed a few times. This sequence joins TRBV12-3 or TRBV12-4 and TRBJ1-4; D gene ambiguous. The CDR3 extends over 15 amino acids. The V end was cut by 3 bases, the J end by 7 bases, with 15 bases between. CDR3 bases: TGTGCCAGCAGTTTGTCGGGTCTGTGGGTTGAAAAACTGTTTTTT. This translates into CASSLSGLWVEKLFF.

Ten or more counts support this clonotype. V and J are TRBV5-1 and TRBJ1-4; no clear D. This CDR3 has 13 amino acids. Germline values: CDR1 SGHRS, CDR2 YFSETQ. The CDR3 bases are TGCGCGTCGAGGCCGGGGTCTAATGAAAAACTGTTTTTT. Its protein is CASRPGSNEKLFF.

The table lists this clonotype with many counts. This sequence joins TRBV20-1 and TRBJ2-3; 9 nucleotides align to TRBD2. Unmatched junction bases numbered 9, after V lost 6 bases and J lost 2 bases. Germline V gene sequence: CDR1 DFQATT, CDR2 SNEGSKA (reference sequence). CDR3 length: 15 residues. The CDR3 sequence: CSAAPGTSITDTQYF. The CDR3 DNA reads TGCAGTGCGGCTCCCGGGACTAGCATCACAGATACGCAGTATTTT.

This clonotype was seen only a few times. The J gene is TRBJ1-5, the V gene TRBV5-1; D is possibly TRBD1 (5 bases). In germline, CDR1 is SGHRS, CDR2 YFSETQ. This CDR3 has 15 residues. V was trimmed by 2 bases and J by 5 bases, leaving 14 bases between them. The CDR3 nucleotides are TGCGCCAGCAGCTTCGATGGGACTGTGTATCAGCCCCAGCATTTT. Translation gives CASSFDGTVYQPQHF.

The CDR3: CSVGGGLDIQYF. CDR3 DNA sequence: TGCAGCGTTGGCGGGGGGTTGGACATTCAGTACTTC. The genes are TRBV29-1 and TRBJ2-4; TRBD2 agrees at 8 bases. The CDR3 extends over 12 amino acids. The trim removed 4 bases at V and 8 bases at J, leaving 4 bases unmatched. From germline, CDR1 is SQVTM and CDR2 ANQGSEA.

This clonotype has just a few counts. CDR3 region: CSVDPLGGTQETQYF. The CDR3 DNA sequence: TGCAGCGTTGACCCACTAGGGGGAACACAAGAGACCCAGTACTTC. The chain carries TRBV29-1 and TRBJ2-5; tentatively, D is TRBD1 (6 bases). This CDR3 has 15 amino acids. V was pared by 3 bases and J by 2 bases, with 16 bases between. The germline V gene has CDR1 SQVTM and CDR2 ANQGSEA.

There are a few counts of this clonotype. This chain uses TRBV19 with TRBJ2-3; 8 bases match TRBD2. The CDR3 runs 18 residues. J was trimmed by 0 bases and V by 3 bases; bases with no gene match: 11. Germline V gives CDR1 LNHDA, CDR2 SQIVND (reference sequence). CDR3 in DNA: TGTGCCAGTAGTATGGAAAGCGGGGGAGGTTGGAGCACAGATACGCAGTATTTT. Residues: CASSMESGGGWSTDTQYF. The variable domain in full, completed from reference TRBV19 and TRBJ2-3, reads DGGITQSPKYLFRKEGQNVTLSCEQNLNHDAMYWYRQDPGQGLRLIYYSQIVNDFQKGDIAEGYSVSREKKESFPLTVTSAQKNPTAFYLCASSMESGGGWSTDTQYFGPGTRLTVL.

This clonotype appeared many times. V gene TRBV2 combines with J gene TRBJ2-1; D is undetermined. Trimming left V 7 bases short and J 0 bases short, with 13 bases between. The CDR3 has 15 residues. The germline gives CDR1 SNHLY, CDR2 FYNNEI. This CDR3 reads CASIASRNSYNEQFF. The CDR3 DNA reads as TGTGCCAGCATAGCTTCAAGGAACTCCTACAATGAGCAGTTCTTC.